The 8 T cell receptor beta chains given below trace back to one sample, sequenced in a study of beta chain features in type 1 diabetes. As every portion of the isolated RNA was reverse transcribed, the sequencing read expressed TCRB transcripts. Method: immunoSEQ multiplex PCR; TCRdb's copy keeps in-frame clones and lacks some. The sample has about 200,000 clones; about a tenth are singletons. The specimen sequenced was central memory CD4+ T cells from blood. All receptors come from a young man in good health.

This clone was counted between two and nine times. The V gene is TRBV9, the J gene TRBJ2-4, with 11 bases lining up with TRBD2. CDR1 SGDLS and CDR2 YYNGEE come from the germline V gene. V lost 4 bases, J lost 7 bases, and 7 bases stayed unmatched. The CDR3 has 15 amino acids. The CDR3 region has the DNA TGTGCCAGCAGCCCTACTAGCGGGAGTATCAACATTCAGTACTTC. Amino acids: CASSPTSGSINIQYF.

This chain links TRBV5-1 with TRBJ2-7; the match to TRBD1 covers 9 bases. After removal of 4 bases from V and 4 bases from J, the junction contained 12 bases not matched to a gene. Germline V gene data show CDR1 as SGHRS and CDR2 as YFSETQ. CDR3 length equals 16 residues. The CDR3 DNA reads TGCGCCAGCAGCACGAATCCCGGGACAGGGTTTTACGAGCAGTACTTC. Its translation: CASSTNPGTGFYEQYF.

This clone was recorded a few times. The chain has TRBV9 and TRBJ2-3; 8 nucleotides line up with TRBD2. Germline CDR1 is SGDLS and CDR2 is YYNGEE. CDR3 length equals 16 residues. Losses at the gene ends were 4 bases for V and 2 bases for J; bases not matched to a gene: 9. Here the CDR3 reads CASSPSGGRITDTQYF. CDR3 coding DNA: TGTGCCAGCAGCCCATCGGGGGGGCGGATCACAGATACGCAGTATTTT.

The rearrangement uses TRBV10-3 and TRBJ2-3; possibly TRBD1 for D (6 bases). The V end lost 6 bases, the J end lost 2 bases, and 15 bases lay between the germline ends. The CDR3 runs 15 residues. Germline CDR1 and CDR2: ENHRY and SYGVKD. CDR3 region: CAIRPWAGATDTQYF. CDR3 nucleotide sequence: TGTGCCATCAGACCGTGGGCAGGGGCCACAGATACGCAGTATTTT.

V usage is TRBV30 and J usage is TRBJ2-5; TRBD1 matches 9 bases. The CDR3 runs 12 residues. The germline V gene has CDR1 GTSNPN and CDR2 SVGIG (reference sequence). Germline trimming cut 8 bases from V and 5 bases from J; bases unmatched to any gene: 6. The CDR3 region is CATNRGPETQYF. Written as DNA, the CDR3 is TGTGCCACTAACAGGGGGCCGGAGACCCAGTACTTC.

The chain is built from TRBV4-3 and TRBJ2-7, with 9 positions matching TRBD1. Losses at the gene ends were 5 bases for V and 6 bases for J; bases not matched to a gene: 5. CDR3 length: 13 amino acids. Germline V gene sequence: CDR1 LGHNA, CDR2 YSLEER. DNA for the CDR3: TGCGCCAGCAGCTCGGGACAGGGCCGCGAGCAGTACTTC. It is translated as CASSSGQGREQYF.

This clone was observed a few times. V gene TRBV7-9 combines with J gene TRBJ2-7, with D possibly being TRBD1 or TRBD2 (5 bases each). Germline values: CDR1 SEHNR, CDR2 FQNEAQ (reference sequence). The CDR3 is 15 amino acids. Trimming took off 7 bases at V and 0 bases at J, with 16 bases between the two ends. The chain's CDR3 is CASTLGTGRSYEQYF. CDR3 coding DNA: TGTGCCAGCACCCTAGGTACGGGACGCTCCTACGAGCAGTACTTC. Looking up the rest from reference TRBV7-9 and TRBJ2-7 gives the full variable domain: DTGVSQNPRHKITKRGQNVTFRCDPISEHNRLYWYRQTLGQGPEFLTYFQNEAQLEKSRLLSDRFSAERPKGSFSTLEIQRTEQGDSAMYLCASTLGTGRSYEQYFGPGTRLTVT.

This clone was counted a few times. The rearrangement joins TRBV10-2 to TRBJ2-3, with a possible D match to TRBD2 (6 bases). Per the germline V gene, CDR1 is WSHSY and CDR2 is SAAADI. The CDR3 is made up of 14 amino acids. Deletions cut 6 bases from V and 2 bases from J, with 12 bases between. CDR3 residues: CASRPGGDTDTQYF. CDR3 bases: TGCGCCAGCAGACCCGGGGGAGACACAGATACGCAGTATTTT.